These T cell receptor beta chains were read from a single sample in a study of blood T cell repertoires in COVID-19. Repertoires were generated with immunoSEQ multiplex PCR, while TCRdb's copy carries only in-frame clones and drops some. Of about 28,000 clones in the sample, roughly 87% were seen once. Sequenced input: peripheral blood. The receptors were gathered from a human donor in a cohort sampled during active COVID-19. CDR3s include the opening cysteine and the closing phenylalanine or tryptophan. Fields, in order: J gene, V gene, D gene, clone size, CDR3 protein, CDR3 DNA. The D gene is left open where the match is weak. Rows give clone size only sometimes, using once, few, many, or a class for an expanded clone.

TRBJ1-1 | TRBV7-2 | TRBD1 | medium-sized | CASSEGQGKAFF | TGTGCCAGCAGCGAAGGACAGGGAAAGGCTTTCTTT
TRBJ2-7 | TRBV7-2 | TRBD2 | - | CASSPTAGPYEQYF | TGTGCCAGCAGCCCCACAGCGGGGCCATACGAGCAGTACTTC
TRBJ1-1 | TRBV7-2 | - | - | CASSPLQGSVTEAFF | TGTGCCAGCAGCCCGCTCCAGGGATCTGTCACTGAAGCTTTCTTT
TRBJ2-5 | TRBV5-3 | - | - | CARSKQGETQYF | TGTGCCAGAAGCAAACAGGGAGAGACCCAGTACTTC
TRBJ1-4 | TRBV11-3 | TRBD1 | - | CASSQGQVGKLFF | TGTGCCAGCAGCCAGGGACAGGTTGGGAAACTGTTTTTT
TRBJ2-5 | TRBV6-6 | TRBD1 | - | CASSLDRGRETQYF | TGTGCCAGCAGTCTCGACAGGGGAAGAGAGACCCAGTACTTC
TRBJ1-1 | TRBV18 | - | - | CASSPRPLRDTEAFF | TGTGCCAGCTCACCACGACCCCTCAGGGACACTGAAGCTTTCTTT
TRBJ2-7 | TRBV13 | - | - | CASSPLGDSYEQYF | TGTGCCAGCAGCCCCCTAGGGGATTCCTACGAGCAGTACTTC
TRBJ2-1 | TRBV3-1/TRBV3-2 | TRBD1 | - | CASSPRTGVGEQFF | TGTGCCAGCAGCCCTCGGACAGGTGTGGGGGAGCAGTTCTTC
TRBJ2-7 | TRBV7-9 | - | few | CASSLAGTASYEQYF | TGTGCCAGCAGCTTGGCGGGGACAGCCTCCTACGAGCAGTACTTC
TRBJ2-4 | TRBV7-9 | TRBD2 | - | CASSLLAGGPYIQYF | TGTGCCAGCAGCTTACTAGCGGGGGGGCCCTACATTCAGTACTTC
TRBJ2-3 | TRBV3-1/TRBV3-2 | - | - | CASSPGLPTDTQYF | TGTGCCAGCAGCCCCGGACTGCCCACAGATACGCAGTATTTT
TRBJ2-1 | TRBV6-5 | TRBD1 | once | CATDRDSYNEQFF | TGTGCCACCGACCGGGACAGCTACAATGAGCAGTTCTTC
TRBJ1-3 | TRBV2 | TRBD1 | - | CASMRDRVGNTIYF | TGTGCCAGCATGCGGGACAGGGTGGGAAACACCATATATTTT
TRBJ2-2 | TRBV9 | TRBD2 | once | CASSRLAGSTGELFF | TGTGCCAGCAGCAGACTAGCGGGAAGCACCGGGGAGCTGTTTTTT
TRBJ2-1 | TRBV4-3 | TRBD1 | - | CASSPDRGLEQFF | TGCGCCAGCAGCCCCGACAGGGGGCTGGAACAGTTCTTC
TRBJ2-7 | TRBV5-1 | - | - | CASSLEGARIEQYF | TGCGCCAGCAGCTTGGAAGGGGCGCGAATCGAGCAGTACTTC
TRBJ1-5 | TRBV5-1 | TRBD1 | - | CASTIPGTGDHMGNQPQHF | TGCGCCAGCACAATTCCCGGGACAGGAGATCATATGGGCAATCAGCCCCAGCATTTT
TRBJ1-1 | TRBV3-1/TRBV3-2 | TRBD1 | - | CASSLGQVTTEAFF | TGTGCCAGCAGCCTCGGACAGGTCACTACTGAAGCTTTCTTT
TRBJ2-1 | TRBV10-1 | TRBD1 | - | CASSERDRGNEQFF | TGCGCCAGCAGTGAGAGGGACAGGGGAAATGAGCAGTTCTTC